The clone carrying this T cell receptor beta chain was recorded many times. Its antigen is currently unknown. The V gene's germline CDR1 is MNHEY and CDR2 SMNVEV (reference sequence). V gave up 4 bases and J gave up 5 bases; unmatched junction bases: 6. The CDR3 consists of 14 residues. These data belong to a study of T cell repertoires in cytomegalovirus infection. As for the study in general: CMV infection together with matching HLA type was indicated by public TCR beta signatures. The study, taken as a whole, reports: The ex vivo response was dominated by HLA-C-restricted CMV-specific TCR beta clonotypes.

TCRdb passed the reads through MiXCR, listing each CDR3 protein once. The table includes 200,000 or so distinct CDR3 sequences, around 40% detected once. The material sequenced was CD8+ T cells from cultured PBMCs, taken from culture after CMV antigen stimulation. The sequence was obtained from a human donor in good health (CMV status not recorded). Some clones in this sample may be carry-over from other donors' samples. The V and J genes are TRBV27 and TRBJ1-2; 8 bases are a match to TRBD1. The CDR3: CASSWTGRGYGYTF. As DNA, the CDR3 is TGTGCCAGCAGTTGGACAGGGAGAGGATATGGCTACACCTTC.